A single TCR beta chain is shown here with its context. The record originates from a study of T cell changes during pregnancy in multiple sclerosis. The CDR3 covers 16 residues. In germline, CDR1 is SGDLS, CDR2 YYNGEE. Trimming left V 4 bases short and J 2 bases short, with 13 bases between. The method was immunoSEQ multiplex PCR; TCRdb's version includes in-frame clones alone and lacks a portion of them. The profile shows about 40,000 clones, around 94% of them singletons. Material: peripheral blood, obtained in the third trimester of pregnancy. V usage is TRBV9 and J usage is TRBJ1-6; the D gene is possibly TRBD1 (5 bases). The TCR was taken from a female donor with multiple sclerosis, enrolled in a pregnancy study. DNA for the CDR3: TGTGCCAGCAGCTTTGGGGGGAGGACCTATAATTCACCCCTCCACTTT. As protein: CASSFGGRTYNSPLHF.